Following are 26 T cell receptor beta chains from one sample sequenced in a study of blood T cell repertoires in COVID-19. The method was immunoSEQ multiplex PCR; TCRdb's version includes in-frame clones alone and lacks a portion of them. The sample holds 250,000 to 300,000 clones, roughly nine tenths seen once. Sequences were obtained from peripheral blood. These receptors were obtained from a man aged 18-30 years with active or convalescent COVID-19.

The chain recombines TRBV19 with TRBJ1-5, with TRBD1 matching over 10 bases. This CDR3 comprises 18 residues. Per the germline V gene, CDR1 is LNHDA and CDR2 is SQIVND (reference sequence). The V segment lost 7 bases and the J segment 4 bases; nucleotides outside the gene matches: 16. CDR3 DNA: TGTGCCAGTACCCCGGGACAGGGGAGCCCCAAGGGAAATCAGCCCCAGCATTTT. Its translation is CASTPGQGSPKGNQPQHF.

The chain couples TRBV19 to TRBJ1-3; 7 bases match TRBD1. Germline V gives CDR1 LNHDA, CDR2 SQIVND (reference sequence). The CDR3 is 14 residues long. J gave up 2 bases and V 7 bases, and 5 bases lay outside the gene matches. CDR3 in amino acids: CASNPGTAGNTIYF. CDR3 bases: TGTGCCAGTAATCCCGGGACAGCTGGAAACACCATATATTTT.

The chain recombines TRBV7-8 with TRBJ2-1, with D perhaps matching TRBD1 (5 bases). The V gene's germline CDR1 is SGHVS and CDR2 FQNEAQ. The ends were cut back, 1 base at V and 3 bases at J, with 7 bases in the middle. CDR3 size: 14 residues. DNA for the CDR3: TGTGCCAGCAGCTTAGAAGGGGTCTACAATGAGCAGTTCTTC. Amino acid sequence: CASSLEGVYNEQFF.

The chain links TRBV9 to TRBJ2-7, with D possibly being TRBD2 (6 bases). V lost 2 bases to trimming and J lost 4 bases, with 16 bases between them. The CDR3 runs 15 residues. Germline values: CDR1 SGDLS, CDR2 YYNGEE. CDR3 coding DNA: TGTGCCAGCAGCGTGGACCGGGACTCCCCTTACGAGCAGTACTTC. Its translation: CASSVDRDSPYEQYF.

The V call is TRBV7-9, the J call TRBJ1-5, with 9 bases lining up with TRBD1. Losses at the gene ends were 5 bases for V and 2 bases for J; bases not matched to a gene: 10. The CDR3 length is 17 residues. Germline-derived CDR1 and CDR2 are SEHNR and FQNEAQ (reference sequence). Here the CDR3 reads CASSHGQGPGGNQPQHF. CDR3 coding DNA: TGTGCCAGCAGCCACGGACAGGGGCCGGGGGGCAATCAGCCCCAGCATTTT. Based on the CDR3 plus reference TRBV7-9 and TRBJ1-5, the full variable domain is DTGVSQNPRHKITKRGQNVTFRCDPISEHNRLYWYRQTLGQGPEFLTYFQNEAQLEKSRLLSDRFSAERPKGSFSTLEIQRTEQGDSAMYLCASSHGQGPGGNQPQHFGDGTRLSIL.

This clone was found once. V and J are TRBV9 and TRBJ2-1; 8 nucleotides align to TRBD2. This CDR3 is 13 amino acids long. The J segment lost 10 bases and the V segment lost 3 bases, leaving 6 bases of the junction unmatched. CDR1 and CDR2 from the germline V gene are SGDLS and YYNGEE. The CDR3 DNA reads TGTGCCAGCAGCGCCACGGGGGGGATCGAGCAGTTCTTC. This sequence encodes CASSATGGIEQFF.

The genes are TRBV19 and TRBJ2-1; perhaps TRBD2 as D (6 bases). The CDR3 sequence is 18 residues long. Germline CDR1 LNHDA, CDR2 SQIVND (reference sequence). V shed 7 bases and J shed 0 bases, with 22 bases lying between them. DNA for the CDR3: TGTGCCAGTACGAGGGACCCCATGACGGGGGTCTCCTACAATGAGCAGTTCTTC. It specifies CASTRDPMTGVSYNEQFF. The complete variable domain, with remaining parts taken from reference TRBV19 and TRBJ2-1, reads DGGITQSPKYLFRKEGQNVTLSCEQNLNHDAMYWYRQDPGQGLRLIYYSQIVNDFQKGDIAEGYSVSREKKESFPLTVTSAQKNPTAFYLCASTRDPMTGVSYNEQFFGPGTRLTVL.

The chain employs TRBV11-2 and TRBJ2-3; 7 bases are shared with TRBD2. V shed 5 bases, J shed 4 bases, and the junction held 6 bases outside the gene matches. This CDR3 is 14 amino acids long. Germline V gives CDR1 SGHAT, CDR2 FQNNGV. The CDR3 sequence is CASSQGLSPDTQYF. The CDR3, as DNA: TGTGCCAGCAGCCAGGGACTATCCCCAGATACGCAGTATTTT.

This chain uses TRBV5-4 with TRBJ2-3, with TRBD2 matching over 12 bases. The CDR3 extends over 15 amino acids. V trimming: 4 bases; J trimming: 4 bases; junction bases outside the gene matches: 4. The germline V gene has CDR1 SGHNT and CDR2 YYREEE (reference sequence). CDR3 DNA: TGTGCCAGCAGCAGACTAGCGGGAGACCCAGATACGCAGTATTTT. It yields the protein CASSRLAGDPDTQYF.

The chain uses TRBV7-2 and TRBJ2-1; maybe TRBD1 (6 bases). There are 13 residues in the CDR3. CDR1 is SGHTA, CDR2 FQGNSA, per germline. V lost 1 base, J lost 9 bases, and 10 bases lay in between. The CDR3 loop reads CASSLDRVGEQFF. DNA for the CDR3: TGTGCCAGCAGCTTAGACAGGGTCGGTGAGCAGTTCTTC. The variable domain in full, with the rest retrieved from reference TRBV7-2 and TRBJ2-1, is GAGVSQSPSNKVTEKGKDVELRCDPISGHTALYWYRQSLGQGLEFLIYFQGNSAPDKSGLPSDRFSAERTGGSVSTLTIQRTQQEDSAVYLCASSLDRVGEQFFGPGTRLTVL.

The chain recombines TRBV7-8 with TRBJ2-7; possibly TRBD2 for D (6 bases). The germline V gene encodes CDR1 SGHVS and CDR2 FQNEAQ. The CDR3 contains 13 residues. Between the trimmed V and J ends, which lost 5 bases and 6 bases, there was a span of 14 bases. DNA of the CDR3: TGTGCCAGCAGCGCGACCCTCGGGGGCGAGCAGTACTTC. Its translation is CASSATLGGEQYF.

The CDR3 nucleotides read TGTGCCAGCAGCAAGAAGGGACAGCCCTACAATGAGCAGTTCTTC. Protein sequence: CASSKKGQPYNEQFF. The chain joins TRBV21-1 to TRBJ2-1; the D segment call TRBD1 is taken from the table without a DNA check. TRBV21-1 is reported as a pseudogene. CDR3 length equals 15 residues.

The rearrangement uses TRBV11-3 and TRBJ2-1; unclear D gene. The CDR3 runs to 15 residues. Trimming removed 7 bases from V and 0 bases from J, with 13 bases in between. From germline, CDR1 is SGHNT and CDR2 YENEEA. CDR3 region: CASTFTSSSYNEQFF. In DNA form, the CDR3 reads TGTGCCAGCACCTTTACGAGTAGCTCCTACAATGAGCAGTTCTTC.

The chain is built from TRBV5-1 and TRBJ1-3, with D hard to call. This CDR3 is 15 amino acids long. Germline V CDR1 and CDR2: SGHRS, YFSETQ. Trimming took 4 bases from V and 0 from J, leaving 11 bases between them. This CDR3 reads CASSPDGLSGNTIYF. For the CDR3, the DNA is TGCGCCAGCAGCCCGGACGGACTCTCTGGAAACACCATATATTTT.

This sequence joins TRBV27 and TRBJ1-2; D is unresolved. V was cut by 3 bases and J by 0 bases, with 5 bases left in between. The CDR3 sequence is 13 residues long. Germline CDR1 reads MNHEY; CDR2 reads SMNVEV (reference sequence). The CDR3 coding sequence is TGTGCCAGCAGTTTGGGAGCTAACTATGGCTACACCTTC. Its protein is CASSLGANYGYTF.

The chain links TRBV12-3 or TRBV12-4 to TRBJ1-2, with D perhaps matching TRBD1 (6 bases). The length of the CDR3 is 12 residues. V was shortened by 7 bases and J by 8 bases, with 14 bases between the two germline ends. The DNA of the CDR3 is TGTGCCAGCACTACGGGACAACAGGGCTACACCTTC. This sequence encodes CASTTGQQGYTF.

The chain employs TRBV9 and TRBJ2-1; D is perhaps TRBD1 (5 bases). The CDR3 is 17 residues long. Germline CDR1 is SGDLS and CDR2 is YYNGEE. The V end was cut by 3 bases, the J end by 0 bases, with 16 bases between. The CDR3 DNA sequence: TGTGCCAGCAGCGGAGATGTACAGGTATTCTCCTACAATGAGCAGTTCTTC. Encoded protein: CASSGDVQVFSYNEQFF. Full variable domain (outside the CDR3, taken from reference TRBV9 and TRBJ2-1): DSGVTQTPKHLITATGQRVTLRCSPRSGDLSVYWYQQSLDQGLQFLIQYYNGEERAKGNILERFSAQQFPDLHSELNLSSLELGDSALYFCASSGDVQVFSYNEQFFGPGTRLTVL.

V and J are TRBV7-6 and TRBJ2-3, with a possible D match to TRBD1 (6 bases). CDR3 size: 15 residues. Germline values: CDR1 SGHVS, CDR2 FNYEAQ. Trimming left V 5 bases short and J 0 bases short, with 12 bases between. CDR3 sequence: CASSPSDSSTDTQYF. For the CDR3, the DNA is TGTGCCAGCAGCCCATCGGACAGCAGCACAGATACGCAGTATTTT. Looking up the rest from reference TRBV7-6 and TRBJ2-3 gives the full variable domain: GAGVSQSPRYKVTKRGQDVALRCDPISGHVSLYWYRQALGQGPEFLTYFNYEAQQDKSGLPNDRFSAERPEGSISTLTIQRTEQRDSAMYRCASSPSDSSTDTQYFGPGTRLTVL.

V gene TRBV6-6 combines with J gene TRBJ2-3, with 10 positions matching TRBD2. The CDR3 extends over 14 amino acids. CDR1 and CDR2 (germline): MNHNY, SVGAGI (reference sequence). The V segment lost 6 bases and the J segment 2 bases; nucleotides outside the gene matches: 2. The CDR3 DNA sequence: TGTGCCAGCAGCACTAGCGGGACCACAGATACGCAGTATTTT. As protein: CASSTSGTTDTQYF.

The chain has TRBV6-6 and TRBJ2-2; TRBD2 aligns across 9 bases. The V gene's germline CDR1 is MNHNY and CDR2 SVGAGI (reference sequence). V shed 5 bases and J 7 bases; nucleotides not matched to a gene: 14. This CDR3 comprises 17 residues. This CDR3 is CASSPDVGAGGSGELFF. Here the CDR3 DNA reads TGTGCCAGCAGTCCCGACGTGGGAGCGGGAGGAAGCGGGGAGCTGTTTTTT.

This rearrangement joins TRBV18 to TRBJ2-3; 10 bases match TRBD2. This CDR3 spans 17 amino acids. Germline V gene lookup returns CDR1 KGHSH and CDR2 LQKENI. V was pared by 0 bases and J by 4 bases, with 7 bases of the junction left unmatched. The CDR3 nucleotides are TGTGCCAGCTCACCACCTTCTCTAGCGGGAGCAGCAGATACGCAGTATTTT. Amino acids: CASSPPSLAGAADTQYF.

Remarks on this clone: At the DNA level, this CDR3 is encoded by other sequences in the same sample as well. V and J are TRBV28 and TRBJ1-5; D not certain. V lost 7 bases, J lost 4 bases, and 8 bases lay in between. The germline CDR1 and CDR2 sequences are MDHEN and SYDVKM. The CDR3 runs 12 residues. The CDR3 reads CASIGGNQPQHF. CDR3 bases: TGTGCCAGCATAGGAGGGAATCAGCCCCAGCATTTT.

The sample holds one count of this clone. V gene TRBV11-2 combines with J gene TRBJ1-5, with a weak D call TRBD1 (6 bases). The germline V and J ends were trimmed by 5 bases and 5 bases, with 10 bases remaining between them. Germline CDR1 SGHAT, CDR2 FQNNGV. CDR3 length: 13 amino acids. In DNA form, the CDR3 reads TGTGCCAGCAGCCGGGACAAAGATCAGCCCCAGCATTTT. Translated: CASSRDKDQPQHF.

This chain joins TRBV19 and TRBJ1-6; D is undetermined. The CDR3 consists of 14 residues. The V gene lost 1 base and the J gene lost 10 bases, with 11 bases spanning the gap. The germline CDR1 and CDR2 sequences are LNHDA and SQIVND (reference sequence). CDR3 protein: CASSIGQERSPLHF. The CDR3 nucleotides are TGTGCCAGTAGTATAGGTCAGGAGCGGTCACCCCTCCACTTT. Complete variable domain (other parts from reference TRBV19 and TRBJ1-6): DGGITQSPKYLFRKEGQNVTLSCEQNLNHDAMYWYRQDPGQGLRLIYYSQIVNDFQKGDIAEGYSVSREKKESFPLTVTSAQKNPTAFYLCASSIGQERSPLHFGNGTRLTVT.

The chain has TRBV28 and TRBJ1-1; D is uncertain. The CDR3 contains 15 residues. Trimming left V 3 bases short and J 0 bases short, with 11 bases between. Germline CDR1 is MDHEN and CDR2 is SYDVKM. The CDR3 sequence is CASSFLGRMNTEAFF. The CDR3, as DNA: TGTGCCAGCAGTTTCCTGGGCCGTATGAACACTGAAGCTTTCTTT.

A single count supports this clone. The chain combines TRBV5-4 with TRBJ1-1, with TRBD1 matching over 9 bases. The CDR3 contains 15 residues. V was clipped by 4 bases and J by 3 bases; unmatched bases: 7. In germline, CDR1 is SGHNT, CDR2 YYREEE (reference sequence). CDR3 loop: CASSSRTGVYTEAFF. The DNA for the CDR3 is TGTGCCAGCAGCAGCCGGACAGGGGTTTACACTGAAGCTTTCTTT.